The T cell receptor (beta chain) described here comes from a study of T cell responses to AZD1222 COVID-19 vaccine. Concerning this clone: The antigen is unknown.

V lost 0 bases to trimming and J lost 9 bases, with 9 bases between them. The V gene's germline CDR1 is LNHDA and CDR2 SQIVND (reference sequence). This CDR3 region has 13 residues. Clones were sequenced by immunoSEQ multiplex PCR, and TCRdb holds only the in-frame ones, with some missing. In the table there are some 110,000 clones, around 89% of which are singletons. Broader study findings: Donors in the cohort were predominantly white British and more often female, and clonal diversity was possibly underestimated.

The genes are TRBV19 and TRBJ2-1, with D possibly TRBD1 on 5 matching bases. The origin of this receptor is an adult in good health. The sample here was peripheral blood, taken on day 0 of AZD1222 vaccination. The CDR3 spells CASSIDHRTEQFF. The CDR3 DNA sequence: TGTGCCAGTAGTATAGATCACAGGACTGAGCAGTTCTTC.